Listed here is a single T cell receptor (beta chain). Its target is not known. Germline CDR1 LNHNV, CDR2 YYDKDF (reference sequence). With 8 bases clipped from V and 5 bases from J, the junction kept 10 bases outside the gene matches. The CDR3 has 15 amino acids. The TCR beta cDNA libraries contained unique molecular identifiers. MiXCR, applied by TCRdb to the PCR reads, yields one record per CDR3 protein. In the table there are 650,000 to 850,000 distinct CDR3 sequences, more than 45% of which are singletons. The entry originates in a study of post-analysis software for immune sequencing data. Study outcomes and limitations: Controls showed lower frequencies than patients for roughly five TRBV segments, and TRBV5-6, TRBV5-1 and TRBV20-1 were among these.

The J gene is TRBJ2-2, the V gene TRBV15, with TRBD2 matching over 8 bases. The source of this sequence is a girl between 10 and 17 years old with multiple sclerosis. The sequenced sample consisted of blood. The CDR3 region is CATGPGTSLTGELFF. In DNA form, the CDR3 reads TGTGCCACCGGTCCTGGGACTAGTTTAACCGGGGAGCTGTTTTTT.